What follows are 29 T cell receptor beta chains derived from one specimen sequenced in a study of shared clonotypes between healthy human individuals. Only in-frame clones appear in the TCRdb table, and some are missing; sequencing was by immunoSEQ multiplex PCR. The sample has 190,000 or so clones, approximately 61% seen once. The specimen sequenced was memory CD4+ T cells sorted from blood. Noted subset: CD45RA-negative fraction. The receptors were gathered from a man aged 30 to 45 in good health.

The chain uses TRBV5-1 and TRBJ2-2; D is undetermined. The CDR3 loop spans 14 amino acids. The germline V and J ends were trimmed by 6 bases and 4 bases, with 13 bases remaining between them. Germline V CDR1 and CDR2: SGHRS, YFSETQ. The chain's CDR3 is CASTLQVPTGELFF. For the CDR3, the DNA is TGCGCCAGCACCCTCCAGGTCCCCACCGGGGAGCTGTTTTTT.

The chain uses TRBV2 and TRBJ1-1; a possible D gene is TRBD1 (5 bases). CDR1 SNHLY and CDR2 FYNNEI come from the germline V gene. V lost 6 bases and J lost 0, with 11 bases in between. The CDR3 loop spans 14 amino acids. CDR3 protein: CASRGGRVNTEAFF. The CDR3, as DNA: TGTGCCAGCAGGGGAGGCAGGGTGAACACTGAAGCTTTCTTT.

The sample holds one count of this clone. This sequence joins TRBV18 and TRBJ2-5, with D perhaps TRBD1 (6 bases). CDR3 length: 14 residues. Per the germline V gene, CDR1 is KGHSH and CDR2 is LQKENI. The V end lost 4 bases, the J end lost 5 bases, and 14 bases lay between the germline ends. The CDR3 sequence is CASSQTGTAETQYF. CDR3 sequence (DNA): TGTGCCAGCTCACAAACAGGGACGGCGGAGACCCAGTACTTC.

A single count supports this clone. The J gene is TRBJ2-1, the V gene TRBV7-2; D possibly uses TRBD1 or TRBD2 (6 bases each). CDR1 is SGHTA, CDR2 FQGNSA, per germline. V lost 4 bases and J 4 bases, leaving 17 bases between the germline ends. CDR3 length: 16 amino acids. CDR3 loop: CASSSQSGASYNEQFF. CDR3 coding DNA: TGTGCCAGCAGCTCCCAATCGGGGGCTTCGTACAATGAGCAGTTCTTC.

This chain links TRBV29-1 with TRBJ2-1; D possibly corresponds to TRBD1 (6 bases). Germline-derived CDR1 and CDR2 are SQVTM and ANQGSEA. The CDR3 covers 15 residues. V dropped 7 bases and J dropped 5 bases, with 21 bases sitting between them. CDR3 DNA sequence: TGCAGCGCCAAAACCGGGACACCGGCCCACAATGAGCAGTTCTTC. Translation: CSAKTGTPAHNEQFF.

This clone was detected once. The chain couples TRBV5-1 to TRBJ2-3; 9 bases fit TRBD2. V lost 0 bases and J lost 3; bases outside the gene matches: 5. Germline V gene sequence: CDR1 SGHRS, CDR2 YFSETQ. The CDR3 is 16 residues long. The CDR3 is CASSLVLAGLTDTQYF. Written as DNA, the CDR3 is TGCGCCAGCAGCTTGGTTCTAGCGGGATTAACAGATACGCAGTATTTT.

This sequence joins TRBV28 and TRBJ2-7, with D possibly called TRBD1 or TRBD2 (5 bases each). The V gene's germline CDR1 is MDHEN and CDR2 SYDVKM. This CDR3 spans 14 amino acids. Trimming pared 4 bases from V and 6 bases from J, leaving 16 bases between. In nucleotides, the CDR3 is TGTGCCAGCAGTTCTTCCCGGGACGAGGGCGAGCAGTACTTC. Amino acid sequence: CASSSSRDEGEQYF.

This clone was found many times. The V gene is TRBV28, the J gene TRBJ2-5; unclear D gene. The CDR3 loop spans 13 amino acids. V lost 5 bases to trimming and J lost 1 base, with 8 bases between them. CDR1 is MDHEN and CDR2 is SYDVKM in the germline V gene. The CDR3 region is CASSGLRQETQYF. The DNA for the CDR3 is TGTGCCAGCAGTGGCCTACGCCAAGAGACCCAGTACTTC.

The chain uses TRBV7-9 and TRBJ2-4, with no clear D. V lost 0 bases, J lost 4 bases, and 7 bases lay in between. The CDR3 length is 14 residues. Germline V gives CDR1 SEHNR, CDR2 FQNEAQ (reference sequence). CDR3 region: CASSLARPKNIQYF. In DNA form, the CDR3 reads TGTGCCAGCAGCTTAGCTCGCCCGAAAAACATTCAGTACTTC.

This chain joins TRBV5-1 and TRBJ2-5; D ambiguous. V was pared by 4 bases and J by 4 bases, with 14 bases between. The CDR3 runs 14 residues. Germline lookup yields CDR1 SGHRS and CDR2 YFSETQ. Here the CDR3 reads CASSLTSYGETQYF. The CDR3 bases are TGCGCCAGCAGCCTAACCTCCTATGGAGAGACCCAGTACTTC.

This clone was observed a single time. V gene TRBV30 combines with J gene TRBJ2-3; TRBD2 might be the D (6 bases). The CDR3 contains 15 residues. The V and J ends lost 8 bases and 5 bases respectively, with 23 bases between them. Per the germline V gene, CDR1 is GTSNPN and CDR2 is SVGIG (reference sequence). In nucleotides, the CDR3 is TGTGCCCAGGAGGGCCGGGGCCACCTAGGAGATACGCAGTATTTT. This translates into CAQEGRGHLGDTQYF.

Concerning this clone itself: One end of the junction fails to match germline, which may point to a read error. J is TRBJ1-5 and V is TRBV6-1; the D gene is possibly TRBD1 (5 bases). Germline lookup yields CDR1 MNHNS and CDR2 SASEGT. The CDR3 contains 14 residues. CDR3 bases: TGTACCAGCAGTAATCAGGGTAGGCAACAGCCCCAGCATTTT. This sequence encodes CTSSNQGRQQPQHF.

This sequence joins TRBV4-1 and TRBJ2-3; TRBD2 matches 8 bases. This CDR3 spans 15 amino acids. Germline values: CDR1 MGHRA, CDR2 YSYEKL. V gave up 0 bases and J gave up 7 bases; unmatched junction bases: 6. DNA of the CDR3: TGCGCCAGCAGCCAAGAGGCAGCGGGAGTGAATACGCAGTATTTT. Its translation: CASSQEAAGVNTQYF.

This clone was seen just once. The chain combines TRBV4-3 with TRBJ2-3; 8 bases match TRBD2. Germline assignment: CDR1 LGHNA and CDR2 YSLEER. This CDR3 region has 14 residues. J lost 4 bases, V lost 4 bases, and 4 bases had no gene match. DNA of the CDR3: TGCGCCAGCAGCCCTAGGACTAGCTCAGATACGCAGTATTTT. Its protein is CASSPRTSSDTQYF.

The chain carries TRBV5-4 and TRBJ1-5; the D gene is possibly TRBD1 (5 bases). CDR1 SGHNT and CDR2 YYREEE come from the germline V gene (reference sequence). V lost 0 bases and J lost 0, with 10 bases in between. The CDR3 runs 16 residues. The CDR3 DNA reads TGTGCCAGCAGCTTGGGGGGGAGGGATAGCAATCAGCCCCAGCATTTT. Protein: CASSLGGRDSNQPQHF.

The chain joins TRBV15 to TRBJ2-5; D is perhaps TRBD2 (6 bases). CDR1 is LNHNV, CDR2 YYDKDF, per germline (reference sequence). V gave up 0 bases and J gave up 6 bases, with 8 bases separating them. CDR3 length: 13 residues. CDR3 protein: CATSRDGLKTQYF. CDR3 coding DNA: TGTGCCACCAGCAGAGACGGACTAAAGACCCAGTACTTC.

This clone was seen a few times. The genes are TRBV6-5 and TRBJ2-7; 8 nucleotides align to TRBD1. Trimming at V came to 5 bases and at J to 3 bases, leaving 3 bases not matched to a gene. CDR3 size: 13 residues. Germline CDR1 and CDR2: MNHEY and SVGAGI. The CDR3 sequence is CASSIGTGYEQYF. The CDR3 nucleotides are TGTGCCAGCAGTATAGGGACAGGCTACGAGCAGTACTTC.

CDR3 residues: CASLLFAQSRANVLTF. CDR3 DNA: TGTGCCAGCTTACTGTTCGCACAAAGTCGGGCCAACGTCCTGACTTTC. The chain is built from TRBV5-4 and TRBJ2-6, with no clear D. Between the trimmed V and J ends, which lost 7 bases and 5 bases, there was a span of 19 bases. The CDR3 sequence is 16 residues long. Germline CDR1 and CDR2: SGHNT and YYREEE (reference sequence).

The count of this clone is one. The J gene is TRBJ1-1, the V gene TRBV5-1; 11 bases are shared with TRBD1. Germline CDR1 SGHRS, CDR2 YFSETQ. The CDR3 consists of 16 residues. The V gene end was trimmed by 2 bases and the J gene end by 5 bases; junction bases not matched to a gene: 8. In DNA, the CDR3 is TGCGCCAGCAGCTTCCCCCCGGGACAGGGGGTGACTGAAGCTTTCTTT. This gives the protein CASSFPPGQGVTEAFF.

The chain uses TRBV6-5 and TRBJ2-7, with 8 bases that match TRBD1. This CDR3 spans 14 amino acids. Trimming removed 6 bases from V and 3 bases from J; junction bases left unmatched: 7. Germline values: CDR1 MNHEY, CDR2 SVGAGI. Here the CDR3 DNA reads TGTGCCAGCAGGCCACATGACAGGGGCTACGAGCAGTACTTC. Translation: CASRPHDRGYEQYF.

This clone was counted many times. The V gene is TRBV6-5, the J gene TRBJ1-5, with D uncertain. The germline V and J ends were trimmed by 6 bases and 3 bases, with 9 bases remaining between them. This CDR3 has 13 amino acids. The germline V gene has CDR1 MNHEY and CDR2 SVGAGI. The DNA of the CDR3 is TGTGCCAGCAGAGGCAAGGACAATCAGCCCCAGCATTTT. Translating gives CASRGKDNQPQHF.

This rearrangement joins TRBV5-1 to TRBJ1-2; TRBD1 matches at 10 bases. This CDR3 has 14 residues. Germline CDR1 is SGHRS and CDR2 is YFSETQ. V was clipped by 6 bases and J by 10 bases; unmatched bases: 12. The CDR3 DNA sequence: TGCGCCAGCAATTCCGCAGGACAGGGGGAGGTCTACACCTTC. It specifies CASNSAGQGEVYTF.

This clone has more than one count but fewer than ten. The genes are TRBV10-2 and TRBJ2-2; 9 positions agree with TRBD1. This CDR3 has 15 residues. The ends lost 6 bases at V and 0 bases at J; junction bases unmatched: 2. The germline gives CDR1 WSHSY, CDR2 SAAADI. CDR3 in amino acids: CASRRDRANTGELFF. The CDR3 nucleotides read TGCGCCAGCAGACGGGACAGGGCGAACACCGGGGAGCTGTTTTTT.

The chain uses TRBV5-1 and TRBJ2-1, with D maybe TRBD2 (6 bases). This CDR3 is built from 16 residues. Trimming stripped 0 bases from V and 6 bases from J, with 16 bases between. Germline V gene lookup returns CDR1 SGHRS and CDR2 YFSETQ. CDR3 amino acids: CASSLAGGSGTNEQFF. CDR3 nucleotide sequence: TGCGCCAGCAGCTTGGCCGGAGGGAGTGGGACCAATGAGCAGTTCTTC.

This chain connects TRBV6-6 to TRBJ2-1; 7 bases fit TRBD2. In germline, CDR1 is MNHNY, CDR2 SVGAGI (reference sequence). The CDR3 has 15 amino acids. With 2 bases clipped from V and 2 bases from J, the junction kept 3 bases outside the gene matches. CDR3 DNA: TGTGCCAGCAGTTACGGTAGCGGGCCCTACAATGAGCAGTTCTTC. Translated: CASSYGSGPYNEQFF.

This clone was counted ten times or more. The genes are TRBV5-4 and TRBJ2-6; 16 bases align to TRBD2. The CDR3 spans 18 residues. Germline CDR1 reads SGHNT; CDR2 reads YYREEE (reference sequence). With V trimmed by 4 bases and J by 4 bases, 5 bases remained unmatched. The CDR3 DNA is TGTGCCAGCAGCCGGGGACTAGCGGGAGGGGGAGGGGCCAACGTCCTGACTTTC. This sequence encodes CASSRGLAGGGGANVLTF.

CDR3 nucleotides: TGTGCCAGCAGCCCGACAGGAGGGGCCAATCAGCCCCAGCATTTT. Protein sequence: CASSPTGGANQPQHF. The chain employs TRBV7-9 and TRBJ1-5; the D gene is possibly TRBD1 (6 bases). Trimming stripped 5 bases from V and 3 bases from J, with 14 bases between. Germline loops: CDR1 SEHNR, CDR2 FQNEAQ (reference sequence). The CDR3 is 15 residues long.

The V and J genes are TRBV28 and TRBJ1-5; the D is unclear. Germline CDR1 MDHEN, CDR2 SYDVKM. V lost 3 bases and J lost 2, with 8 bases in between. This CDR3 spans 14 amino acids. CDR3 region: CASSFSYGNQPQHF. CDR3 nucleotide sequence: TGTGCCAGCAGTTTCTCGTACGGCAATCAGCCCCAGCATTTT.

A single count supports this clone. V is TRBV5-4 and J is TRBJ1-5; TRBD1 might be the D (6 bases). Per germline, CDR1 SGHNT and CDR2 YYREEE (reference sequence). With 2 bases removed from V and 8 bases from J, the gap between germline ends came to 11 bases. This CDR3 has 13 amino acids. The CDR3 region has the DNA TGTGCCAGCAGCTTCATAGAGGGGGAGCCCCAGCATTTT. Translating it yields CASSFIEGEPQHF.